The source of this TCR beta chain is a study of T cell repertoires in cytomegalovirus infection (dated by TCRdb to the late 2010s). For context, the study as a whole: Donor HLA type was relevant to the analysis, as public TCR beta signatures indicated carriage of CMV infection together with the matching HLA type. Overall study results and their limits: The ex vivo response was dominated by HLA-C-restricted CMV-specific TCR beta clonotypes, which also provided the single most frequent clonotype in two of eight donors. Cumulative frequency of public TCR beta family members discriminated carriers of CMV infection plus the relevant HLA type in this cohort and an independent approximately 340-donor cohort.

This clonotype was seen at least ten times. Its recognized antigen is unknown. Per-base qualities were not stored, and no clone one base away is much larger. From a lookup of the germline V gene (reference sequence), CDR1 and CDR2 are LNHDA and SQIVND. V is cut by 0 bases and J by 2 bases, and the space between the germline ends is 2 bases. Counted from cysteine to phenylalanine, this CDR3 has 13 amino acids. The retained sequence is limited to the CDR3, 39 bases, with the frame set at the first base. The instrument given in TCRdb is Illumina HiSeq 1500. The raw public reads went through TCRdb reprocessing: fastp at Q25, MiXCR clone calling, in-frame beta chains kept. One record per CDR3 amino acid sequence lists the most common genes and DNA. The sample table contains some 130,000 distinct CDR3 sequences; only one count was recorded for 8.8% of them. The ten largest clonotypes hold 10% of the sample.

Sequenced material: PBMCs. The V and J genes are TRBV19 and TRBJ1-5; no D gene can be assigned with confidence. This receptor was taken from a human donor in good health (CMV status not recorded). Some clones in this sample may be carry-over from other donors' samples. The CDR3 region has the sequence CASSIEGNQPQHF. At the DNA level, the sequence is TGTGCCAGTAGTATAGAAGGCAATCAGCCCCAGCATTTT.